This entry lists 25 T cell receptor beta chains sequenced from one sample in a study of identical twins. TCRdb processed the 5' RACE reads anew with MiXCR; each CDR3 protein has one entry. Among some 590,000 distinct CDR3 sequences listed, more than 9% were seen once. These sequences were also reported in another study, on yellow fever vaccine responses in identical twins.

The sequenced sample consisted of PBMCs. These receptors were obtained from a young woman in good health.

This rearrangement joins TRBV5-4 to TRBJ2-1, with TRBD2 identical over 14 bases. The trim removed 10 bases at V and 8 bases at J, leaving 11 bases unmatched. Germline V gene data show CDR1 as SGHNT and CDR2 as YYREEE (reference sequence). The CDR3 is made up of 15 amino acids. CDR3 DNA sequence: TGTGCCTCCTCCGGGACTAGCGGGAGTTATTATGAGCAGTTCTTC. Protein product: CASSGTSGSYYEQFF.

At least ten counts were recorded for this clonotype. In nucleotides, the CDR3 is TGTGCCAGCAGGACCCAAACTAGCGGGAGGGCCAATGAGCAGTTCTTC. Amino acids: CASRTQTSGRANEQFF. The V gene is TRBV6-2 or TRBV6-3, the J gene TRBJ2-1; the match to TRBD2 covers 13 bases. The ends lost 6 bases at V and 6 bases at J; junction bases unmatched: 8. This CDR3 spans 16 amino acids. The germline V gene encodes CDR1 MNHEY and CDR2 SVGEGT.

This clonotype was observed many times. This chain uses TRBV29-1 with TRBJ2-7; 9 bases are shared with TRBD1. Germline CDR1 and CDR2: SQVTM and ANQGSEA. V shed 6 bases and J 2 bases; nucleotides not matched to a gene: 8. CDR3 size: 14 residues. The DNA of the CDR3 is TGCAGCGTCGGACAGGGGAAGGGAACCTACGAGCAGTACTTC. Translated: CSVGQGKGTYEQYF.

This clonotype was found many times. The genes are TRBV15 and TRBJ2-5, with D possibly matching TRBD1 (6 bases). The CDR3 consists of 14 residues. Germline V gene data show CDR1 as LNHNV and CDR2 as YYDKDF (reference sequence). The V end was cut by 3 bases, the J end by 3 bases, with 11 bases between. CDR3 sequence: CATSSDRSKETQYF. The CDR3 DNA sequence: TGTGCCACCAGCAGCGACAGGTCTAAAGAGACCCAGTACTTC.

This clonotype showed up many times. The chain has TRBV29-1 and TRBJ2-7, with 7 bases aligning to TRBD2. The junction had 5 bases not matched to a gene; V was cut back by 2 bases and J by 4 bases. The CDR3 length is 13 residues. Germline V gene data show CDR1 as SQVTM and CDR2 as ANQGSEA. The CDR3 nucleotides are TGCAGCGTTGAAATAAACGGGAGGTACGAGCAGTACTTC. As protein: CSVEINGRYEQYF.

This chain links TRBV12-3 or TRBV12-4 with TRBJ1-4; D is uncertain. V lost 3 bases to trimming and J lost 5 bases, with 10 bases between them. The CDR3 contains 14 residues. In nucleotides, the CDR3 is TGTGCCAGCAGTTTGGGCGCCAGCAATGAAAAACTGTTTTTT. This translates into CASSLGASNEKLFF.

The genes are TRBV7-9 and TRBJ2-2; 13 bases line up with TRBD2. The germline gives CDR1 SEHNR, CDR2 FQNEAQ (reference sequence). This CDR3 contains 16 residues. Trimming cost V 5 bases and J 6 bases; bases outside gene matches: 6. The CDR3 DNA reads TGTGCCAGCAGCCTGGGACTAGCGGGGTATCCCGGGGAGCTGTTTTTT. It codes for CASSLGLAGYPGELFF.

This sequence joins TRBV7-9 and TRBJ2-3, with TRBD2 identical over 8 bases. CDR1 SEHNR and CDR2 FQNEAQ come from the germline V gene (reference sequence). The CDR3 runs to 14 residues. With 6 bases clipped from V and 4 bases from J, the junction kept 6 bases outside the gene matches. The CDR3 reads CASRLGGAPDTQYF. For the CDR3, the DNA is TGTGCCAGCAGACTCGGGGGGGCCCCAGATACGCAGTATTTT.

This clonotype was detected many times. This chain connects TRBV29-1 to TRBJ2-1; possible D gene TRBD2, 6 bases. Germline CDR1 reads SQVTM; CDR2 reads ANQGSEA. The CDR3 spans 17 residues. Between the trimmed V and J ends, which lost 2 bases and 2 bases, there was a span of 19 bases. This CDR3 is CSVEPYSRENAYNEQFF. The DNA of the CDR3 is TGCAGCGTTGAACCCTACAGCCGGGAGAACGCCTACAATGAGCAGTTCTTC.

There are many counts of this clonotype. This rearrangement joins TRBV15 to TRBJ2-3, with TRBD2 identical over 10 bases. The trim removed 0 bases at V and 1 base at J, leaving 10 bases unmatched. Germline CDR1 and CDR2: LNHNV and YYDKDF (reference sequence). The CDR3 is 19 residues long. CDR3 sequence reads: CATSRDLILAGDGTDTQYF. For the CDR3, the DNA is TGTGCCACCAGCAGAGACCTAATTCTAGCGGGAGATGGCACAGATACGCAGTATTTT.

This clonotype has a count of ten or more. The chain carries TRBV12-3 or TRBV12-4 and TRBJ2-3, with TRBD1 matching over 7 bases. The CDR3 length is 14 residues. The V and J ends lost 6 bases and 1 base, in that order; junction bases with no gene match: 4. CDR3 region: CASSFGQGTDTQYF. CDR3 bases: TGTGCCAGCAGCTTCGGACAGGGCACAGATACGCAGTATTTT.

This clonotype was seen only a few times. The chain combines TRBV29-1 with TRBJ2-7; tentatively, D is TRBD1 (6 bases). V was shortened by 6 bases and J by 2 bases, with 23 bases between the two germline ends. Germline V gene data show CDR1 as SQVTM and CDR2 as ANQGSEA. This CDR3 is built from 16 residues. Here the CDR3 reads CSVRRGRETGAYEQYF. The DNA of the CDR3 is TGCAGCGTCCGACGGGGCCGAGAGACAGGAGCCTACGAGCAGTACTTC.

Written as DNA, the CDR3 is TGCGCCAGCAGCCAAGTAGACGGACAGGACGAGCAGTACTTC. Translated: CASSQVDGQDEQYF. The chain carries TRBV4-1 and TRBJ2-7, with TRBD1 matching 7 bases. The CDR3 has 14 residues. V was pared by 1 base and J by 5 bases, with 5 bases of the junction left unmatched. Germline CDR1 and CDR2: MGHRA and YSYEKL.

V is TRBV6-1 and J is TRBJ2-1; 15 nucleotides line up with TRBD2. J gave up 8 bases and V 8 bases, and 13 bases lay outside the gene matches. The germline CDR1 and CDR2 sequences are MNHNS and SASEGT. The CDR3 length is 17 residues. CDR3 residues: CASLPGLAGGLRDEQFF. In DNA, the CDR3 is TGTGCCAGCCTGCCGGGACTAGCGGGGGGCCTAAGGGATGAGCAGTTCTTC.

The V gene is TRBV4-1, the J gene TRBJ2-7; D not resolved. The V end lost 8 bases, the J end lost 2 bases, and 16 bases lay between the germline ends. Germline loops: CDR1 MGHRA, CDR2 YSYEKL. CDR3 length: 14 residues. The CDR3, as DNA: TGCGCCAGCCTTGATTGGGCGGATCCCTACGAGCAGTACTTC. Amino acid sequence: CASLDWADPYEQYF.

The table lists this clonotype with many counts. The chain is built from TRBV10-3 and TRBJ1-1, with D possibly matching TRBD1 (6 bases). The germline CDR1 and CDR2 sequences are ENHRY and SYGVKD. The V gene lost 3 bases and the J gene lost 6 bases, with 11 bases spanning the gap. CDR3 length: 13 residues. The CDR3 region is CAISDRQASEAFF. In nucleotides, the CDR3 is TGTGCCATCAGTGATCGACAGGCTTCTGAAGCTTTCTTT.

The chain combines TRBV5-1 with TRBJ2-3; TRBD1 matches 8 bases. V lost 4 bases, J lost 4 bases, and 8 bases stayed unmatched. This CDR3 has 15 amino acids. The V gene's germline CDR1 is SGHRS and CDR2 YFSETQ. Written as DNA, the CDR3 is TGCGCCAGCAGCGGCCAGACAGGGGATGCAGATACGCAGTATTTT. This translates into CASSGQTGDADTQYF.

This clonotype has just a few counts. V gene TRBV27 combines with J gene TRBJ2-1; 8 bases match TRBD2. Looked up from germline, CDR1 is MNHEY and CDR2 is SMNVEV (reference sequence). The CDR3 is 15 residues long. V shed 5 bases and J 4 bases; nucleotides not matched to a gene: 7. The CDR3 sequence is CASSDPRGGYNEQFF. The CDR3 DNA follows: TGTGCCAGCAGTGACCCCCGGGGGGGTTACAATGAGCAGTTCTTC.

This clonotype was detected many times. The rearrangement joins TRBV2 to TRBJ2-7; D may be TRBD1 (5 bases). V was pared by 6 bases and J by 2 bases, with 17 bases between. From germline, CDR1 is SNHLY and CDR2 FYNNEI. CDR3 length equals 15 residues. In DNA, the CDR3 is TGTGCCAGCAGGACCCCCGAAGACAGCACCTACGAGCAGTACTTC. It encodes CASRTPEDSTYEQYF. The variable domain in full, completed from reference TRBV2 and TRBJ2-7, reads EPEVTQTPSHQVTQMGQEVILRCVPISNHLYFYWYRQILGQKVEFLVSFYNNEISEKSEIFDDQFSVERPDGSNFTLKIRSTKLEDSAMYFCASRTPEDSTYEQYFGPGTRLTVT.

Many counts were recorded for this clonotype. The chain couples TRBV5-1 to TRBJ1-1; 7 positions match TRBD1. This CDR3 contains 14 residues. CDR1 is SGHRS and CDR2 is YFSETQ in the germline V gene. The J segment lost 4 bases and the V segment lost 0 bases, leaving 3 bases of the junction unmatched. The CDR3 loop reads CASSLGGGSTEAFF. Written as DNA, the CDR3 is TGCGCCAGCAGCTTGGGAGGGGGCTCCACTGAAGCTTTCTTT.

This clonotype was detected many times. V and J are TRBV20-1 and TRBJ2-3; 7 positions match TRBD2. CDR1 and CDR2 from the germline V gene are DFQATT and SNEGSKA (reference sequence). With V trimmed by 3 bases and J by 5 bases, 2 bases remained unmatched. The CDR3 covers 12 residues. Written as DNA, the CDR3 is TGCAGTGCTAGTCCGGGGGGAGATACGCAGTATTTT. Translating it yields CSASPGGDTQYF.

The table lists this clonotype with many counts. The rearrangement links TRBV7-9 to TRBJ1-4; TRBD1 aligns across 12 bases. The CDR3 totals 18 residues. V lost 5 bases and J lost 1; bases outside the gene matches: 8. Germline V CDR1 and CDR2: SEHNR, FQNEAQ (reference sequence). The CDR3 loop is CASSLLGQGAGTNEKLFF. CDR3 in DNA: TGTGCCAGCAGCCTCCTGGGACAGGGGGCCGGAACTAATGAAAAACTGTTTTTT.

Many counts were recorded for this clonotype. The chain combines TRBV24-1 with TRBJ2-1; 13 nucleotides line up with TRBD2. Per the germline V gene, CDR1 is KGHDR and CDR2 is SFDVKD. V lost 9 bases, J lost 6 bases, and 4 bases stayed unmatched. The CDR3 consists of 14 residues. CDR3 sequence reads: CATQGTSGINEQFF. DNA for the CDR3: TGTGCCACCCAAGGGACTAGCGGGATCAATGAGCAGTTCTTC.

The chain links TRBV5-1 to TRBJ2-5; possibly TRBD1 for D (6 bases). V lost 5 bases to trimming and J lost 2 bases, with 13 bases between them. The CDR3 length is 14 residues. Germline V lookup: CDR1 SGHRS, CDR2 YFSETQ. The CDR3 protein is CASSPGTTQETQYF. CDR3 nucleotide sequence: TGCGCCAGCAGTCCCGGGACAACACAAGAGACCCAGTACTTC.

V is TRBV9 and J is TRBJ2-3; the match to TRBD2 covers 11 bases. V was pared by 0 bases and J by 3 bases, with 9 bases of the junction left unmatched. The germline CDR1 and CDR2 sequences are SGDLS and YYNGEE. This CDR3 is 18 amino acids long. Written as DNA, the CDR3 is TGTGCCAGCAGCGTAGAACAACCCGGGACTAGCGGAACAGATACGCAGTATTTT. It is translated as CASSVEQPGTSGTDTQYF.